Below, 26 T cell receptor beta chains from the same sample are listed, as sequenced in a study of blood T cell repertoires in COVID-19. Only in-frame clones appear in the TCRdb table, and some are missing; sequencing was by immunoSEQ multiplex PCR. Of about 38,000 clones listed, about 94% are singletons. The sample comprised peripheral blood. All receptors derive from a human donor with active COVID-19. The donor label of this sample is uncertain.

Written as DNA, the CDR3 is TGTGCCAGCAGCTTATCAGGGAACTACGAGCAGTACTTC. This sequence encodes CASSLSGNYEQYF. The V and J genes are TRBV11-3 and TRBJ2-7, with D possibly matching TRBD1 (5 bases). CDR1 and CDR2 from the germline V gene are SGHNT and YENEEA. The CDR3 runs to 13 residues. V was pared by 2 bases and J by 3 bases, with 8 bases between.

The chain recombines TRBV24-1 with TRBJ2-3; D might be TRBD2 (5 bases). CDR1 and CDR2 from the germline V gene are KGHDR and SFDVKD. This CDR3 comprises 15 residues. The V end was cut by 7 bases, the J end by 1 base, with 14 bases between. The CDR3 sequence is CATRDSSGRTDTQYF. The CDR3 nucleotides are TGTGCCACCAGGGACTCAAGCGGCCGCACAGATACGCAGTATTTT.

The chain is built from TRBV19 and TRBJ2-7; 8 bases are shared with TRBD1. Germline V lookup: CDR1 LNHDA, CDR2 SQIVND (reference sequence). V trimming: 5 bases; J trimming: 4 bases; junction bases outside the gene matches: 4. This CDR3 has 13 amino acids. The CDR3 DNA reads as TGTGCCAGTAGTCAGGGGGCCTGGTACGAGCAGTACTTC. Protein product: CASSQGAWYEQYF.

About this clone: Germline and junction disagree at one end, which may indicate a read error. V and J are TRBV4-3 and TRBJ2-5; D ambiguous. This CDR3 comprises 15 residues. Germline V CDR1 and CDR2: LGHNA, YSLEER. This chain's CDR3 is CACSHVLFEAETQYF. The CDR3 nucleotides read TGCGCCTGCAGCCATGTCTTATTTGAGGCAGAGACCCAGTACTTC.

V gene TRBV21-1 combines with J gene TRBJ2-1; the D segment call TRBD1 is taken from the table without a DNA check. TRBV21-1 is reported as a pseudogene. This CDR3 has 15 amino acids. The CDR3 is CASSIPGGQYNEQFF. The CDR3 nucleotides read TGTGCCAGCAGCATCCCGGGTGGACAGTACAATGAGCAGTTCTTC.

V gene TRBV12-3 or TRBV12-4 combines with J gene TRBJ1-1; perhaps TRBD1 as D (5 bases). V lost 6 bases and J 11 bases, leaving 13 bases between the germline ends. The CDR3 runs 11 residues. DNA of the CDR3: TGTGCCAGCAGCTCGACAGTAAAGGCTTTCTTT. Amino acids: CASSSTVKAFF.

This rearrangement joins TRBV28 to TRBJ1-3; D uncertain. V gave up 4 bases and J gave up 2 bases, with 12 bases separating them. This CDR3 has 15 residues. Germline-derived CDR1 and CDR2 are MDHEN and SYDVKM. CDR3 residues: CASSSPPGAGNTIYF. CDR3 bases: TGTGCCAGCAGTTCCCCCCCGGGAGCTGGAAACACCATATATTTT.

Only one count was recorded for this clone. The chain links TRBV6-1 to TRBJ2-5, with a weak D call TRBD1 (6 bases). The CDR3 consists of 12 residues. Germline V gives CDR1 MNHNS, CDR2 SASEGT. V dropped 3 bases and J dropped 4 bases, with 6 bases sitting between them. DNA for the CDR3: TGTGCCAGCAGTGACAGGGGAGAGACCCAGTACTTC. Translated, it gives CASSDRGETQYF.

The rearrangement joins TRBV4-1 to TRBJ2-3; weak D call: TRBD1 (6 bases). The germline CDR1 and CDR2 sequences are MGHRA and YSYEKL. This CDR3 comprises 16 residues. The V end lost 4 bases, the J end lost 4 bases, and 18 bases lay between the germline ends. Here the CDR3 DNA reads TGCGCCAGCAGCCCTAACCCAGGGGAAAGTGCAGATACGCAGTATTTT. Residues: CASSPNPGESADTQYF.

J is TRBJ1-2 and V is TRBV25-1; 9 nucleotides line up with TRBD1. The CDR3 has 14 amino acids. Germline-derived CDR1 and CDR2 are MGHDK and SYGVNS. V shed 6 bases and J 1 base; nucleotides not matched to a gene: 3. The CDR3: CASRGGQGNYGYTF. CDR3 nucleotides: TGTGCCAGCAGGGGGGGACAGGGTAACTATGGCTACACCTTC.

The chain has TRBV9 and TRBJ2-7; 7 nucleotides line up with TRBD2. From germline, CDR1 is SGDLS and CDR2 YYNGEE. With V trimmed by 2 bases and J by 2 bases, 10 bases remained unmatched. This CDR3 spans 16 amino acids. CDR3 sequence reads: CASSVSLADPAYEQYF. CDR3 bases: TGTGCCAGCAGCGTTTCGCTAGCGGATCCCGCCTACGAGCAGTACTTC.

The chain employs TRBV27 and TRBJ2-7, with 8 bases fitting TRBD2. This CDR3 spans 17 amino acids. The germline V gene has CDR1 MNHEY and CDR2 SMNVEV (reference sequence). Trimming removed 7 bases from V and 1 base from J; junction bases left unmatched: 15. CDR3 sequence (DNA): TGTGCCAGCACCGTTTCTGTCAGCGGGGGACATTCCTACGAGCAGTACTTC. It translates to CASTVSVSGGHSYEQYF.

The CDR3 DNA follows: TGTGCCAGCAGCTACAGGGACGTCAGCACAGATACGCAGTATTTT. Translation: CASSYRDVSTDTQYF. The chain combines TRBV11-1 with TRBJ2-3; the D gene is possibly TRBD1 (6 bases). The CDR3 totals 15 residues. The germline CDR1 and CDR2 sequences are SGHAT and FQDESV (reference sequence). V dropped 4 bases and J dropped 0 bases, with 11 bases sitting between them.

V usage is TRBV19 and J usage is TRBJ2-5; TRBD1 aligns across 7 bases. The germline V gene has CDR1 LNHDA and CDR2 SQIVND (reference sequence). CDR3 length: 13 residues. V was pared by 4 bases and J by 3 bases, with 2 bases of the junction left unmatched. CDR3 sequence (DNA): TGTGCCAGTAGTAATGACAGGGAAGAGACCCAGTACTTC. Encoded protein: CASSNDREETQYF.

This chain joins TRBV3-1 (or the pseudogene TRBV3-2) and TRBJ1-5, with TRBD1 matching 7 bases. CDR1 and CDR2 from the germline V gene are LGHDT and YNNKEL (reference sequence). The CDR3 is made up of 14 amino acids. Trimming took 3 bases from V and 5 from J; bases not matched to a gene: 4. CDR3 sequence (DNA): TGTGCCAGCAGCCAGACAGGGTTATATCAGCCCCAGCATTTT. Translating gives CASSQTGLYQPQHF.

The rearrangement links TRBV19 to TRBJ1-1; D is undetermined. V was clipped by 1 base and J by 1 base, with 7 bases between them. The germline V gene has CDR1 LNHDA and CDR2 SQIVND (reference sequence). The CDR3 contains 14 residues. This chain's CDR3 is CASSIAYRNTEAFF. The CDR3 coding sequence is TGTGCCAGTAGTATAGCTTACAGGAACACTGAAGCTTTCTTT.

V and J are TRBV27 and TRBJ1-2, with a weak D call TRBD1 (6 bases). This CDR3 is built from 17 residues. The germline V and J ends were trimmed by 5 bases and 4 bases, with 23 bases remaining between them. Germline V CDR1 and CDR2: MNHEY, SMNVEV (reference sequence). CDR3 in amino acids: CASSHRASVGEIYGYTF. DNA of the CDR3: TGTGCCAGCAGTCACAGGGCCTCAGTGGGGGAGATCTATGGCTACACCTTC.

This clone was counted once. The gene calls are TRBV27 and TRBJ2-1; D might be TRBD2 (7 bases). Germline V gene lookup returns CDR1 MNHEY and CDR2 SMNVEV (reference sequence). V lost 1 base, J lost 4 bases, and 11 bases lay in between. This CDR3 is built from 15 residues. Written as DNA, the CDR3 is TGTGCCAGCAGTTTATTAGGGGGGGTTTACAATGAGCAGTTCTTC. Amino acids: CASSLLGGVYNEQFF.

V gene TRBV2 combines with J gene TRBJ2-1, with 12 nucleotides matching TRBD2. This CDR3 has 14 residues. Germline CDR1 SNHLY, CDR2 FYNNEI. Trimming at V came to 5 bases and at J to 6 bases, leaving 2 bases not matched to a gene. Here the CDR3 reads CASSPLAGGNEQFF. The CDR3 nucleotides are TGTGCCAGCAGTCCACTAGCGGGGGGCAATGAGCAGTTCTTC.

The chain has TRBV4-1 and TRBJ1-1, with D possibly TRBD1 on 5 matching bases. CDR1 MGHRA and CDR2 YSYEKL come from the germline V gene. Trimming left V 3 bases short and J 5 bases short, with 10 bases between. The CDR3 is made up of 13 amino acids. In DNA form, the CDR3 reads TGCGCCAGCAGCCAGCAGGGTTGGACTGAAGCTTTCTTT. This sequence encodes CASSQQGWTEAFF.

The chain has TRBV10-3 and TRBJ2-1; D gene uncertain. The CDR3 sequence is 17 residues long. The V end was cut by 3 bases, the J end by 0 bases, with 15 bases between. Germline V CDR1 and CDR2: ENHRY, SYGVKD. The CDR3 DNA reads TGTGCCATCAGTGACTCGTACCCGCGGAGCTCCTACAATGAGCAGTTCTTC. Encoded protein: CAISDSYPRSSYNEQFF.

This clone was counted only a few times. The CDR3 region is CASRASMNTEAFF. The CDR3 coding sequence is TGCGCCAGCAGGGCTTCAATGAACACTGAAGCTTTCTTT. This rearrangement joins TRBV5-1 to TRBJ1-1; D unclear. This CDR3 spans 13 amino acids. The germline CDR1 and CDR2 sequences are SGHRS and YFSETQ. With 5 bases removed from V and 0 bases from J, the gap between germline ends came to 8 bases.

This sequence joins TRBV6-5 and TRBJ2-1; TRBD2 matches at 8 bases. Germline CDR1 reads MNHEY; CDR2 reads SVGAGI. This CDR3 has 15 amino acids. The V and J ends lost 7 bases and 0 bases, in that order; junction bases with no gene match: 5. The CDR3 reads CASNLAGSSYNEQFF. In DNA form, the CDR3 reads TGTGCCAGCAACTTAGCGGGAAGCTCCTACAATGAGCAGTTCTTC.

The rearrangement joins TRBV4-1 to TRBJ2-5; TRBD1 agrees at 7 bases. Germline values: CDR1 MGHRA, CDR2 YSYEKL. This CDR3 is 15 amino acids long. V lost 2 bases, J lost 5 bases, and 8 bases stayed unmatched. The CDR3 sequence is CASSQPGQERETQYF. The CDR3 nucleotides are TGCGCCAGCAGCCAACCCGGACAGGAGAGGGAGACCCAGTACTTC.

The rearrangement joins TRBV11-2 to TRBJ1-3, with D possibly TRBD1 on 6 matching bases. The length of the CDR3 is 18 residues. V gave up 5 bases and J gave up 1 base, with 21 bases separating them. Germline lookup yields CDR1 SGHAT and CDR2 FQNNGV. The CDR3 sequence is CASSTRDTQVESGNTIYF. Here the CDR3 DNA reads TGTGCCAGCAGCACCCGGGACACCCAAGTTGAGTCTGGAAACACCATATATTTT. Looking up the rest from reference TRBV11-2 and TRBJ1-3 gives the full variable domain: EAGVAQSPRYKIIEKRQSVAFWCNPISGHATLYWYQQILGQGPKLLIQFQNNGVVDDSQLPKDRFSAERLKGVDSTLKIQPAKLEDSAVYLCASSTRDTQVESGNTIYFGEGSWLTVV.

This chain connects TRBV11-3 to TRBJ1-3; possible D gene TRBD1, 6 bases. The CDR3 consists of 15 residues. Trimming took 5 bases from V and 4 from J, leaving 15 bases between them. Per the germline V gene, CDR1 is SGHNT and CDR2 is YENEEA. CDR3 sequence (DNA): TGTGCCAGCAGCGGCCGACAGGCCTTCGGAAACACCATATATTTT. This encodes CASSGRQAFGNTIYF.